What follows describes a single T cell receptor (beta chain). Use of 60 Vbeta and 13 Jbeta primers characterized the PCR. TCRdb's copy holds only in-frame clones and misses some; the assay was immunoSEQ multiplex PCR. The table includes 80,000 to 100,000 clones, more than 60% detected once. This entry comes from a study of cytomegalovirus exposure and HLA in healthy donors. From germline, CDR1 is WNHNN and CDR2 SYGVQD (reference sequence). The CDR3 extends over 13 amino acids. Trimming pared 6 bases from V and 6 bases from J, leaving 14 bases between. The TCR was taken from a man aged 45-60 years in good health and CMV-seronegative. The chain recombines TRBV10-1 with TRBJ1-2; no firm D call. The specimen sequenced was PBMCs. This chain's CDR3 is CASSRNRGDGYTF. CDR3 DNA sequence: TGCGCCAGCAGCCGTAACCGAGGAGATGGCTACACCTTC.